These 20 T cell receptor beta chains originate from one sample sequenced in a study of blood T cells in healthy people across ages. Primers used in a second PCR of about 7 to 12 cycles were a sample-barcoded 5' primer and a J-beta primer mix. TCRdb re-called the 5' RACE reads through MiXCR, storing one row per CDR3 protein. The sample includes roughly 800,000 distinct CDR3 sequences, roughly 60% of them seen just once. Material: blood. These receptors originate from a man aged 25 to 40 in good health.

The rearrangement links TRBV20-1 to TRBJ2-7; weak D call: TRBD2 (6 bases). Germline lookup yields CDR1 DFQATT and CDR2 SNEGSKA (reference sequence). V dropped 1 base and J dropped 7 bases, with 11 bases sitting between them. The CDR3 covers 12 residues. CDR3 nucleotides: TGCAGTGCTAGAGGGGGAGGTCCAGAGCAGTACTTC. It encodes CSARGGGPEQYF.

This chain links TRBV25-1 with TRBJ2-3, with D possibly TRBD1 on 5 matching bases. Germline CDR1 reads MGHDK; CDR2 reads SYGVNS. This CDR3 is 13 amino acids long. Trimming stripped 2 bases from V and 7 bases from J, with 10 bases between. The CDR3 loop reads CASSEQGANTQYF. The CDR3 DNA reads as TGTGCCAGCAGTGAACAGGGTGCAAATACGCAGTATTTT.

This clonotype was counted only a few times. V usage is TRBV20-1 and J usage is TRBJ2-7; D is possibly TRBD2 (6 bases). CDR3 length: 15 residues. V lost 0 bases to trimming and J lost 2 bases, with 14 bases between them. Germline CDR1 DFQATT, CDR2 SNEGSKA (reference sequence). The CDR3 sequence is CSARDDGSYPYEQYF. For the CDR3, the DNA is TGCAGTGCTAGAGATGACGGGAGCTACCCCTACGAGCAGTACTTC.

The chain employs TRBV28 and TRBJ2-6, with D perhaps TRBD2 (5 bases). V lost 6 bases to trimming and J lost 0 bases, with 12 bases between them. The CDR3 covers 16 residues. Germline CDR1 MDHEN, CDR2 SYDVKM. The CDR3 loop is CASRLLRDSGANVLTF. The CDR3 nucleotides are TGTGCCAGCAGGTTACTGAGGGACTCTGGGGCCAACGTCCTGACTTTC.

The chain is built from TRBV7-2 and TRBJ2-1, with D maybe TRBD1 (5 bases). The germline V gene encodes CDR1 SGHTA and CDR2 FQGNSA. Between the trimmed V and J ends, which lost 5 bases and 7 bases, there was a span of 18 bases. The CDR3 runs 15 residues. Here the CDR3 reads CASSIQQGVRNEQFF. The CDR3 region has the DNA TGTGCCAGCAGCATCCAGCAGGGTGTGAGGAATGAGCAGTTCTTC.

The sample holds a few counts of this clonotype. The gene calls are TRBV24-1 and TRBJ2-1; tentatively, D is TRBD1 or TRBD2 (5 bases each). Germline CDR1 and CDR2: KGHDR and SFDVKD. Trimming stripped 3 bases from V and 6 bases from J, with 11 bases between. The CDR3 spans 14 residues. The CDR3 here is CATSDPSRGNEQFF. The DNA of the CDR3 is TGTGCCACCAGTGATCCCTCGAGGGGCAATGAGCAGTTCTTC.

This clonotype was seen once. The chain carries TRBV2 and TRBJ2-3, with unresolved D. Trimming shortened V by 6 bases and J by 3 bases, and 10 bases separated the two germline ends. The CDR3 has 13 residues. Per germline, CDR1 SNHLY and CDR2 FYNNEI. CDR3 in amino acids: CASREQATDTQYF. Written as DNA, the CDR3 is TGTGCCAGCAGGGAACAAGCGACAGATACGCAGTATTTT.

The chain employs TRBV20-1 and TRBJ2-5; 7 positions match TRBD2. Germline CDR1 DFQATT, CDR2 SNEGSKA (reference sequence). V shed 8 bases and J 11 bases; nucleotides not matched to a gene: 14. The CDR3 has 12 residues. The CDR3 region has the DNA TGCAGTCCAGGGCGGGGGAACCGGGAGCAGTACTTC. Its translation: CSPGRGNREQYF.

The V gene is TRBV11-2, the J gene TRBJ2-1; TRBD2 aligns across 8 bases. Germline CDR1 SGHAT, CDR2 FQNNGV. After removal of 2 bases from V and 4 bases from J, the junction contained 7 bases not matched to a gene. The CDR3 spans 16 residues. This CDR3 reads CASSLSRREGYNEQFF. CDR3 DNA sequence: TGTGCCAGCAGCTTATCCCGTCGGGAGGGGTACAATGAGCAGTTCTTC.

The chain employs TRBV12-3 or TRBV12-4 and TRBJ2-1, with 8 bases matching TRBD1. The V and J ends lost 6 bases and 2 bases, in that order; junction bases with no gene match: 6. CDR3 length: 15 amino acids. DNA of the CDR3: TGTGCCAGCAGGACCCCGGGACAGGCCTACAATGAGCAGTTCTTC. Amino acids: CASRTPGQAYNEQFF.

The sample holds a few counts of this clonotype. This chain joins TRBV5-1 and TRBJ2-4, with 7 positions matching TRBD2. The CDR3 has 15 amino acids. V trimming: 5 bases; J trimming: 13 bases; junction bases outside the gene matches: 18. The V gene's germline CDR1 is SGHRS and CDR2 YFSETQ. The CDR3: CASSLSTGTTMGQYF. DNA for the CDR3: TGCGCCAGCAGTCTTTCCACCGGGACTACTATGGGGCAGTACTTC.

The CDR3 reads CASGTGATGANVLTF. The CDR3 bases are TGTGCCAGCGGAACAGGAGCGACTGGGGCCAACGTCCTGACTTTC. The chain links TRBV6-5 to TRBJ2-6; a possible D gene is TRBD1 (5 bases). The CDR3 loop spans 15 amino acids. CDR1 MNHEY and CDR2 SVGAGI come from the germline V gene. V was clipped by 8 bases and J by 2 bases, with 13 bases between them.

The rearrangement joins TRBV20-1 to TRBJ1-4; D uncertain. The germline V and J ends were trimmed by 0 bases and 2 bases, with 10 bases remaining between them. The CDR3 is 15 amino acids. Germline V gene sequence: CDR1 DFQATT, CDR2 SNEGSKA (reference sequence). CDR3 sequence reads: CSARDWEETNEKLFF. In DNA form, the CDR3 reads TGCAGTGCTAGAGATTGGGAAGAGACTAATGAAAAACTGTTTTTT.

The chain joins TRBV9 to TRBJ2-5; D ambiguous. CDR3 length equals 15 residues. Germline-derived CDR1 and CDR2 are SGDLS and YYNGEE. V lost 0 bases to trimming and J lost 2 bases, with 11 bases between them. This CDR3 reads CASSVGTSFQETQYF. The CDR3 region has the DNA TGTGCCAGCAGCGTAGGGACCAGTTTTCAAGAGACCCAGTACTTC.

The V gene is TRBV5-5, the J gene TRBJ2-7; D could derive from TRBD1 or TRBD2 (5 bases each). Between the trimmed V and J ends, which lost 4 bases and 7 bases, there was a span of 18 bases. Per germline, CDR1 SGHKS and CDR2 YYEKEE (reference sequence). The CDR3 covers 14 residues. In DNA, the CDR3 is TGTGCCAGCAGCCGCTCCGGGACCAGGAAGGAGCAGTACTTC. Protein product: CASSRSGTRKEQYF.

There are a few counts of this clonotype. The chain links TRBV25-1 to TRBJ2-6; D is unclear. The V end was cut by 4 bases, the J end by 2 bases, with 0 bases between. Germline CDR1 is MGHDK and CDR2 is SYGVNS. This CDR3 comprises 12 residues. For the CDR3, the DNA is TGTGCCAGCAGTGCTGGGGCCAACGTCCTGACTTTC. Protein sequence: CASSAGANVLTF.

This clonotype was seen a handful of times. J is TRBJ2-4 and V is TRBV16, with D perhaps being TRBD1 or TRBD2 (5 bases each). The J call is doubtful: the DNA matches TRBJ2-7 better. CDR1 is KGHSY, CDR2 FQNENV, per germline. This CDR3 has 12 residues. The CDR3, as DNA: TGTGCCAGCAGACGGGGCCTCTACGAGCAGTACTTC. Translation: CASRRGLYEQYF.

This clonotype was picked up a small number of times. The chain employs TRBV25-1 and TRBJ1-4, with D tentatively TRBD1 (5 bases). This CDR3 comprises 16 residues. V lost 2 bases and J 7 bases, leaving 17 bases between the germline ends. Germline-derived CDR1 and CDR2 are MGHDK and SYGVNS. This chain's CDR3 is CASSETQGLRGEKLFF. DNA for the CDR3: TGTGCCAGCAGTGAAACCCAGGGATTGAGGGGTGAAAAACTGTTTTTT.

The chain recombines TRBV2 with TRBJ1-4, with 8 nucleotides matching TRBD1. The germline CDR1 and CDR2 sequences are SNHLY and FYNNEI. V was pared by 6 bases and J by 5 bases, with 5 bases of the junction left unmatched. The CDR3 sequence is 14 residues long. The CDR3 nucleotides read TGTGCCAGCAGGTCCGGGACAGGCAATGAAAAACTGTTTTTT. Translating it yields CASRSGTGNEKLFF.

The V and J genes are TRBV29-1 and TRBJ2-7; D is unresolved. The better agreement between TRBJ2-5 and the DNA end casts doubt on the J call. The CDR3 length is 10 residues. Germline V gives CDR1 SQVTM, CDR2 ANQGSEA. This CDR3 reads CSVTDGTQYF. The CDR3 DNA reads TGCAGCGTTACCGATGGGACCCAGTACTTC.